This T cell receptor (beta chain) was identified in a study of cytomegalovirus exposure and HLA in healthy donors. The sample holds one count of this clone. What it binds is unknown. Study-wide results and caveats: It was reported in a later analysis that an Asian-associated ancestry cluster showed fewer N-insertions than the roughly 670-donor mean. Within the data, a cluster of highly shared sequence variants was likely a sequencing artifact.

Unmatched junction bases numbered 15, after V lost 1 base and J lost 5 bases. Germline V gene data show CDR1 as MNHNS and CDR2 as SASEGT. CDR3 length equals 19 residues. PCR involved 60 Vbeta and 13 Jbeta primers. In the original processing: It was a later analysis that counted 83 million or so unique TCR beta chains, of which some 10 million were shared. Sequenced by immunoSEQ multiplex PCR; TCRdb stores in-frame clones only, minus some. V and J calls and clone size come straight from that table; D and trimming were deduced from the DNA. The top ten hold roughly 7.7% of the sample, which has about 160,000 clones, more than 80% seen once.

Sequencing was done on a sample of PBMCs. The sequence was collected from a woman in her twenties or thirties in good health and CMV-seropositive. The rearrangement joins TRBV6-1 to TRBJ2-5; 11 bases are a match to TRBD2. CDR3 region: CASSEGVIAGGLTRETQYF. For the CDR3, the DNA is TGTGCCAGCAGTGAAGGGGTAATAGCGGGGGGGTTGACGCGGGAGACCCAGTACTTC.